This T cell receptor beta chain stems from a study of T cell responses to AZD1222 COVID-19 vaccine. General study findings and limits: Donors were largely white British and mainly female; clonal diversity was possibly underestimated. With dominance at 160-218 and 743-854, vaccine-associated CD4 TCRs spanned spike.

Libraries were prepared by immunoSEQ multiplex PCR; TCRdb keeps only in-frame clonotypes and omits some of them. Of about 100,000 clones in the sample, nearly 95% were seen once. To note about this clone: As yet, its antigen is unknown.

The TCR originated in an adult in good health. The specimen was peripheral blood, collected on day 0 of AZD1222 vaccination.

The CDR3, as DNA: TGCGCCAGCAGTGGGGGCGCGGCCAAAAACATTCAGTACTTC. Its translation: CASSGGAAKNIQYF. The gene calls are TRBV10-2 and TRBJ2-4; perhaps TRBD1 as D (5 bases). The CDR3 consists of 14 residues. The V end lost 4 bases, the J end lost 1 base, and 8 bases lay between the germline ends. Per the germline V gene, CDR1 is WSHSY and CDR2 is SAAADI.